This T cell receptor beta chain emerged from a study of blood T cell repertoires in COVID-19 (dated by TCRdb to about 2020). In terms of the full investigation: Collaborator samples came from the United States, Italy and Spain and covered acute and convalescent phases of COVID-19. The sample metadata nearly always contained a de-identified subject ID, COVID-19 status, age in years and sex. The repertoires were made available in a free public database intended to serve as a resource for research on the immune response to SARS-CoV-2. The dataset comprised deeply sampled blood TCRbeta repertoires from subjects exposed to, actively infected with, or recovered from COVID-19. The material from the prospective study consisted of cDNA or gDNA derived from T cells, B-cell-depleted T cells, or PBMCs. Samples came from the ongoing ImmuneRACE study (first 160 participants) plus 1,254 subjects from 6 global collaborators. Where HLA class I and class II types were available, the types were taken from metadata supplied by the sample provider, not from assay-based typing.

The immunoSEQ Assay, a bias-controlled multiplex PCR, was used to amplify TCRbeta CDR3 regions from genomic DNA. As for the original processing: Within the assay, amplification of reference gene primers was used to estimate how many nucleated cells each sample contained. To quantify the absolute abundance of each unique TCRbeta CDR3 rearrangement, sequence reads were collapsed and filtered. For each sample, productive Simpson clonality was calculated by taking the square root of Simpson's diversity index across productive rearrangements. Here the immuneACCESS table is served through TCRdb, limited to in-frame sequences with V and J called. Missing clones are a known gap in these copies; in checked studies unresolved V genes cover under half, and the rest lacks a known reason. That table is the source of V, J and clone size, and D and trimming were worked out from the DNA. Here the sample has roughly 57,000 clones; just under 90% occur a single time. Together, the top ten hold around 6.4% of the sample.

On the study overall, not on this receptor specifically: The amount of clinical and demographic metadata varied by source and participant and was provided uncurated.

In Seattle, one collaborating source enrolled patients while the infection was active and tracked those patients longitudinally over the course of disease. The collaborating institutions used their own protocols to collect whole blood in K2EDTA tubes. Collaborator samples were shipped for TCRbeta analysis as frozen whole blood, isolated PBMCs, or DNA extracted from either sample type. Between the V and J ends, shortened by 3 bases and 1 base respectively, the junction contains 6 bases. Looking up the germline V gene (reference sequence) yields CDR1 DFQATT and CDR2 SNEGSKA. The CDR3 measures 12 amino acids from cysteine to phenylalanine. Just the 36-base CDR3 DNA is kept, in frame starting at base 1. On this clone: It has no known antigen specificity. Per-base quality was not reported, and no clone a single base away is much larger than it.

Sequenced: peripheral blood. The V and J genes are TRBV20-1 and TRBJ1-1, with the D gene not clear enough to name. The source is a woman between 55 and 75 years old with COVID-19, enrolled during active disease. The CDR3 region has the sequence CSASPRNTEAFF. The bases are TGCAGTGCTAGTCCTAGGAACACTGAAGCTTTCTTT.